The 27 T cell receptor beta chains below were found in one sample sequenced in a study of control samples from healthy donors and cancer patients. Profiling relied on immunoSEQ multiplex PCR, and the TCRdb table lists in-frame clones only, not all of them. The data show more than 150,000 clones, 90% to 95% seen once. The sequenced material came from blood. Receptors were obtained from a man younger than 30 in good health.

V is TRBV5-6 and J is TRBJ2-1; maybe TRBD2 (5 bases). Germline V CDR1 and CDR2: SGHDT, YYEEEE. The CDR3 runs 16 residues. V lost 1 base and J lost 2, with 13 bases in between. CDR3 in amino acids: CASSLPASQTYNEQFF. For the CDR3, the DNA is TGTGCCAGCAGCTTGCCGGCTAGCCAGACCTACAATGAGCAGTTCTTC.

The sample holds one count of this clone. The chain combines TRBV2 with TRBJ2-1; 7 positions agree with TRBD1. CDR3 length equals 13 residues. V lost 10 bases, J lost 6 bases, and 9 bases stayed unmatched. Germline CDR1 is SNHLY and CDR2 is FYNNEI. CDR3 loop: CATVTGYGNEQFF. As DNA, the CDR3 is TGTGCCACCGTGACAGGGTACGGCAATGAGCAGTTCTTC.

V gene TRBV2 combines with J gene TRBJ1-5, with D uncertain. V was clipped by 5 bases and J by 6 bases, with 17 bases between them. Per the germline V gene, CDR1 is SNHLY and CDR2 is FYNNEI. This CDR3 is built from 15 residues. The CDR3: CASSPGFQRPQPQHF. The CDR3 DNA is TGTGCCAGCAGTCCCGGGTTTCAAAGGCCTCAGCCCCAGCATTTT. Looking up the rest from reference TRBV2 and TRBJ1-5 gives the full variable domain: EPEVTQTPSHQVTQMGQEVILRCVPISNHLYFYWYRQILGQKVEFLVSFYNNEISEKSEIFDDQFSVERPDGSNFTLKIRSTKLEDSAMYFCASSPGFQRPQPQHFGDGTRLSIL.

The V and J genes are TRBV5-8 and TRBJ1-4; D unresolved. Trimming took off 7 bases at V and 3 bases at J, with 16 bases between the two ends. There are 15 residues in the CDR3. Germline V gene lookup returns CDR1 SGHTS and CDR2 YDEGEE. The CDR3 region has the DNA TGTGCCAGCCGAGTTCAGAACAACCCTAATGAAAAACTGTTTTTT. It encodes CASRVQNNPNEKLFF. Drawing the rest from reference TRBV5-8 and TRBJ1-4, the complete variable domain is EAGVTQSPTHLIKTRGQQATLRCSPISGHTSVYWYQQALGLGLQFLLWYDEGEERNRGNFPPRFSGRQFPNYSSELNVNALELEDSALYLCASRVQNNPNEKLFFGSGTQLSVL.

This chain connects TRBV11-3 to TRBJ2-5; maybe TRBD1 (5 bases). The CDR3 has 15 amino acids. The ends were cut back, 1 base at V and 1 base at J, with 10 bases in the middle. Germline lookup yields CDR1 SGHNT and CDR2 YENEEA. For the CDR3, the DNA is TGTGCCAGCAGCTTAGGACAGACCTCCCAAGAGACCCAGTACTTC. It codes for CASSLGQTSQETQYF.

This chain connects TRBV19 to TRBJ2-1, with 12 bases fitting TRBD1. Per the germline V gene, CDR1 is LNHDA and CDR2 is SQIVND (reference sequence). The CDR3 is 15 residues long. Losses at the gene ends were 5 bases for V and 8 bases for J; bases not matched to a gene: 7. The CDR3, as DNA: TGTGCCAGTAGTGGCATAGGGACAGGGGGCCATGAGCAGTTCTTC. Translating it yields CASSGIGTGGHEQFF.

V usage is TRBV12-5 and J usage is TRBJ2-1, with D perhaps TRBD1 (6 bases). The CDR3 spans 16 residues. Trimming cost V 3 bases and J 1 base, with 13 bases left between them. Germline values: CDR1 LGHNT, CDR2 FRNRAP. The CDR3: CASGFHLTGSYNEQFF. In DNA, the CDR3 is TGTGCTAGTGGTTTCCACCTGACAGGATCCTACAATGAGCAGTTCTTC.

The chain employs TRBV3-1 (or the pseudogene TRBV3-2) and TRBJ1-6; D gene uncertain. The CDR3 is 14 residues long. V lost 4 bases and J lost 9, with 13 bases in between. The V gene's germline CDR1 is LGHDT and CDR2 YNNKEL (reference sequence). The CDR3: CASSRRPSGSPLHF. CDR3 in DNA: TGTGCCAGCAGCCGCCGGCCCAGCGGTTCACCCCTCCACTTT.

CDR3 protein: CASSYIGGPYEQYF. The CDR3 DNA reads TGTGCCAGCAGTTATATCGGAGGCCCCTACGAGCAGTACTTC. The chain links TRBV28 to TRBJ2-7, with D possibly being TRBD2 (5 bases). This CDR3 contains 14 residues. Trimming shortened V by 4 bases and J by 2 bases, and 12 bases separated the two germline ends. The germline gives CDR1 MDHEN, CDR2 SYDVKM. The whole variable domain, filled in from reference TRBV28 and TRBJ2-7, reads DVKVTQSSRYLVKRTGEKVFLECVQDMDHENMFWYRQDPGLGLRLIYFSYDVKMKEKGDIPEGYSVSREKKERFSLILESASTNQTSMYLCASSYIGGPYEQYFGPGTRLTVT.

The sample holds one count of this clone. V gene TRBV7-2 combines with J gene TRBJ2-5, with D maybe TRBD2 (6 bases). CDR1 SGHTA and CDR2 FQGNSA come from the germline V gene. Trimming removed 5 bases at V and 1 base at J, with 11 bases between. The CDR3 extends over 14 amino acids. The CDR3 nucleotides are TGTGCCAGCAGCAAAGGGGACTTCCAAGAGACCCAGTACTTC. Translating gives CASSKGDFQETQYF.

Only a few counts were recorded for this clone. Here the CDR3 DNA reads TGCGCCAGCAGCTTGACGTCAGGCTACGAGCAGTACTTC. Translation gives CASSLTSGYEQYF. The rearrangement joins TRBV5-1 to TRBJ2-7; D gene ambiguous. The germline V and J ends were trimmed by 1 base and 3 bases, with 8 bases remaining between them. The CDR3 has 13 amino acids. Germline CDR1 and CDR2: SGHRS and YFSETQ.

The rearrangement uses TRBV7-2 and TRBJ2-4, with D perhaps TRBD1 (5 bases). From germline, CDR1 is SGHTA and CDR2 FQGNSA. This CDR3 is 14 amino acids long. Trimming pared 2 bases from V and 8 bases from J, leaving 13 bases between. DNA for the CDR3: TGTGCCAGCAGCTTAACCCAGGGTTCAGACATTCAGTACTTC. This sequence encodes CASSLTQGSDIQYF.

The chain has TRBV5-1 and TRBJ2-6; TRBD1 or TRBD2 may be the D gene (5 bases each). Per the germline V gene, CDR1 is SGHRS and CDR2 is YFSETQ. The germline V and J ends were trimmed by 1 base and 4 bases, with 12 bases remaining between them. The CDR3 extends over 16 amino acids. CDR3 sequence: CASSLSGALGANVLTF. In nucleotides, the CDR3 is TGCGCCAGCAGCTTGTCCGGGGCTCTGGGGGCCAACGTCCTGACTTTC. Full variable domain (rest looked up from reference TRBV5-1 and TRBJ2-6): KAGVTQTPRYLIKTRGQQVTLSCSPISGHRSVSWYQQTPGQGLQFLFEYFSETQRNKGNFPGRFSGRQFSNSRSEMNVSTLELGDSALYLCASSLSGALGANVLTFGAGSRLTVL.

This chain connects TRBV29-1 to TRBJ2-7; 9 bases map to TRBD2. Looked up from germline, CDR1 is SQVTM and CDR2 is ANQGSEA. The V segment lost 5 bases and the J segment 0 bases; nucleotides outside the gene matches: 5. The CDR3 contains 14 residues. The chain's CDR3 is CSVYSGGSSYEQYF. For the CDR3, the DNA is TGCAGCGTTTATAGCGGGGGAAGCTCCTACGAGCAGTACTTC.

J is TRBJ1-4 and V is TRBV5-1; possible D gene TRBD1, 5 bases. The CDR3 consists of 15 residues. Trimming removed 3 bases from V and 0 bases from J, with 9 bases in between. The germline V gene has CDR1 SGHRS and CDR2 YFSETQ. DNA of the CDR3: TGCGCCAGCAGCTCAGGGCCCTCAACTAATGAAAAACTGTTTTTT. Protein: CASSSGPSTNEKLFF.

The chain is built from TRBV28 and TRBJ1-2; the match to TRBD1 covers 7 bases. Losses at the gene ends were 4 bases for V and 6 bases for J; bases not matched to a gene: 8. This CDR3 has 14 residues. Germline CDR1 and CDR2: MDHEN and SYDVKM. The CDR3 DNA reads TGTGCCAGCAGTTCGACAGGGATTCTAAATGGCTACACCTTC. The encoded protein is CASSSTGILNGYTF.

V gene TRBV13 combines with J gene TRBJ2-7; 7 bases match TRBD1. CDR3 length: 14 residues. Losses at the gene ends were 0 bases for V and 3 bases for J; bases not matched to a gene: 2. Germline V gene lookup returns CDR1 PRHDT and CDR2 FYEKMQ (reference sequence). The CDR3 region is CASSLGQGHYEQYF. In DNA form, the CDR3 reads TGTGCCAGCAGCTTAGGACAGGGGCACTACGAGCAGTACTTC.

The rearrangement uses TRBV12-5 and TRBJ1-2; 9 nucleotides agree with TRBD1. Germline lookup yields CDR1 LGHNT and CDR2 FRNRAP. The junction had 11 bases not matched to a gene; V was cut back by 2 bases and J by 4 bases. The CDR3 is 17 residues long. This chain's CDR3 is CASGLLGDRAWIYGYTF. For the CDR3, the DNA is TGTGCTAGTGGTTTGCTAGGGGACAGGGCTTGGATCTATGGCTACACCTTC. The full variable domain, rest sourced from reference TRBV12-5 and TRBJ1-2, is DARVTQTPRHKVTEMGQEVTMRCQPILGHNTVFWYRQTMMQGLELLAYFRNRAPLDDSGMPKDRFSAEMPDATLATLKIQPSEPRDSAVYFCASGLLGDRAWIYGYTFGSGTRLTVV.

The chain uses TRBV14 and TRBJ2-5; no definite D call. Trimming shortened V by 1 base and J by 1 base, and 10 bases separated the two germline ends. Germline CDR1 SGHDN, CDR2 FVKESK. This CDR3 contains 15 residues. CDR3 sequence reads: CASSQATHGQETQYF. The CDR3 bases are TGTGCCAGCAGCCAAGCTACCCACGGCCAAGAGACCCAGTACTTC.

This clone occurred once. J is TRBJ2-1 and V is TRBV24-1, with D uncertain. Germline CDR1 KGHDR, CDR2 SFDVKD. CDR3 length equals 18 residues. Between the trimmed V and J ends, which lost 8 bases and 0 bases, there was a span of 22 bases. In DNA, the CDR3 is TGTGCCACCATTGGTGGCAGAGAGTGCCGGAGCTCCTACAATGAGCAGTTCTTC. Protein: CATIGGRECRSSYNEQFF.

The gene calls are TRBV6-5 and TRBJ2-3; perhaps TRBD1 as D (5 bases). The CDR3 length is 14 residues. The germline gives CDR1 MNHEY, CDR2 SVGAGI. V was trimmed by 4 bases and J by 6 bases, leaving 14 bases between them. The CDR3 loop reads CASSFSAGQDTQYF. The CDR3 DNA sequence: TGTGCCAGCAGTTTTTCGGCAGGGCAGGATACGCAGTATTTT.

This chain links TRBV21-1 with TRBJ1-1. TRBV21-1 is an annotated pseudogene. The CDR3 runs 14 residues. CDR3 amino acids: CASSLRILNTEAFF. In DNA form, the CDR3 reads TGTGCCAGCAGCCTACGGATCTTGAACACTGAAGCTTTCTTT.

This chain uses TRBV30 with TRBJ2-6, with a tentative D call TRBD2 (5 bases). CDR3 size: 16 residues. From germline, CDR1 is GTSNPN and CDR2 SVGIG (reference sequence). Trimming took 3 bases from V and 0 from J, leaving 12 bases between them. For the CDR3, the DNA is TGTGCCTGGAGCCATGGACTTTTCTCTGGGGCCAACGTCCTGACTTTC. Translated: CAWSHGLFSGANVLTF.

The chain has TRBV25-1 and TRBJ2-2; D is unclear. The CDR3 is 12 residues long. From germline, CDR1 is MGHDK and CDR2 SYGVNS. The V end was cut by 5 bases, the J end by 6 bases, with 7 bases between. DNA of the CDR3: TGTGCCAGCAGTTACCGAGCCGGGGAGCTGTTTTTT. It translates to CASSYRAGELFF.

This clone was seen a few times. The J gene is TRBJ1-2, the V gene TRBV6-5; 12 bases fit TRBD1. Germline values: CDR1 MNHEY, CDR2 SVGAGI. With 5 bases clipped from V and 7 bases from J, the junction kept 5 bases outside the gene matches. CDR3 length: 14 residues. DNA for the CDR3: TGTGCCAGCAGTCGACGGGGACAGGGGGCTGGCTACACCTTC. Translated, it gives CASSRRGQGAGYTF.

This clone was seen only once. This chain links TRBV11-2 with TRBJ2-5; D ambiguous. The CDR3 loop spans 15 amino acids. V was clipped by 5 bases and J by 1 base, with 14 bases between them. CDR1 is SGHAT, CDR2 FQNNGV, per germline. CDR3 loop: CASSLGRATQETQYF. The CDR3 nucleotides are TGTGCCAGCAGCCTGGGTCGGGCGACCCAAGAGACCCAGTACTTC.

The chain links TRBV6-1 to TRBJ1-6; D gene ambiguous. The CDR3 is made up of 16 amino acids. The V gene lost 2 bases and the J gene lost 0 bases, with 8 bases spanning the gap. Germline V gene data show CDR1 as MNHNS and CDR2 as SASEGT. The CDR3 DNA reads TGTGCCAGCAGTGAATGGAGGAGCTCCTATAATTCACCCCTCCACTTT. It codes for CASSEWRSSYNSPLHF.